Following are 6 T cell receptor beta chains from one sample sequenced in a study of T cell repertoires in cytomegalovirus infection. TCRdb reprocessed the reads with MiXCR, giving one entry per CDR3 protein. Of about 400,000 distinct CDR3 sequences listed, about 35% are singletons. These receptors are not linked to any known antigen. This sample comprised cultured PBMCs, obtained from culture after CMV antigen stimulation. These receptors were collected from a human donor in good health (CMV status not recorded). Some clones in this sample may be carry-over from other donors' samples.

The J gene is TRBJ2-7, the V gene TRBV10-3; perhaps TRBD2 as D (6 bases). Germline CDR1 is ENHRY and CDR2 is SYGVKD. This CDR3 is 15 amino acids long. V lost 6 bases to trimming and J lost 0 bases, with 15 bases between them. The CDR3 loop is CAIRETRGSSYEQYF. CDR3 nucleotide sequence: TGTGCCATCAGAGAGACTAGAGGGAGCTCCTACGAGCAGTACTTC.

This clonotype has only a few counts. V is TRBV7-2 and J is TRBJ1-4, with unresolved D. V was shortened by 2 bases and J by 0 bases, with 7 bases between the two germline ends. CDR3 length equals 15 residues. Germline V gene data show CDR1 as SGHTA and CDR2 as FQGNSA. The CDR3 DNA reads TGTGCCAGCAGCTTAATGGGTTCAACTAATGAAAAACTGTTTTTT. Translating it yields CASSLMGSTNEKLFF.

The chain combines TRBV10-3 with TRBJ2-7; D tentatively reads TRBD1 or TRBD2 (5 bases each). V lost 4 bases, J lost 7 bases, and 14 bases lay in between. CDR3 length: 13 residues. Germline V gives CDR1 ENHRY, CDR2 SYGVKD. CDR3 amino acids: CAISGDRLGEQYV. CDR3 coding DNA: TGTGCCATCAGTGGGGACCGCCTCGGGGAGCAGTACGTC.

This clonotype turned up a few times. This chain uses TRBV7-2 with TRBJ1-1; tentative D call: TRBD1 (5 bases). V lost 5 bases to trimming and J lost 5 bases, with 15 bases between them. The germline CDR1 and CDR2 sequences are SGHTA and FQGNSA. The CDR3 length is 14 residues. This CDR3 reads CASSQGLIRTEAFF. CDR3 bases: TGTGCCAGCAGCCAGGGACTAATAAGGACTGAAGCTTTCTTT.

This chain joins TRBV27 and TRBJ2-7; the match to TRBD2 covers 10 bases. Germline-derived CDR1 and CDR2 are MNHEY and SMNVEV (reference sequence). CDR3 size: 16 residues. The V gene end was trimmed by 6 bases and the J gene end by 5 bases; junction bases not matched to a gene: 13. CDR3 in DNA: TGTGCCAGCAGATTCCGGACTAGCGGAGGGTCTAACGAGCAGTACTTC. This gives the protein CASRFRTSGGSNEQYF.

At least ten counts were recorded for this clonotype. J is TRBJ1-2 and V is TRBV10-3; 7 nucleotides match TRBD1. The length of the CDR3 is 11 residues. Germline V lookup: CDR1 ENHRY, CDR2 SYGVKD. Trimming cost V 9 bases and J 3 bases; bases outside gene matches: 1. The CDR3 protein is CAIGTDYGYTF. The CDR3 region has the DNA TGTGCCATAGGGACAGACTATGGCTACACCTTC.